The following is a T cell receptor beta chain sequence with its context. Its target is not known. From germline, CDR1 is SGHNT and CDR2 YENEEA. V was trimmed by 5 bases and J by 7 bases, leaving 15 bases between them. The CDR3 runs 13 residues. With 60 Vbeta and 13 Jbeta primers, the PCR was carried out. Clones were read by immunoSEQ multiplex PCR, and TCRdb kept only the in-frame ones, dropping some. The table lists approximately 50,000 clones. This specimen comes from a study of cytomegalovirus exposure and HLA in healthy donors. About the research overall: Ancestry clustering placed around 80% of approximately 370 genotyped donors in the Caucasian-associated cluster.

Findings and limits, study-wide: Several V segments, TRBV6-2 and TRBV6-3 among them, could not be told apart and were dropped. Immune exposure information comprised only CMV serostatus.

V is TRBV11-3 and J is TRBJ2-7; D uncertain. This receptor was obtained from a male donor in good health and CMV-seronegative. The sequencing sample was made of PBMCs. CDR3 in amino acids: CASSGPVSREQYF. In nucleotides, the CDR3 is TGTGCCAGCAGCGGGCCTGTCTCCCGGGAGCAGTACTTC.